The 3 T cell receptor beta chains reported below all come from one sample, sequenced in a study of blood T cells in healthy people across ages. A second roughly 6 to 12 cycle PCR used barcoded and J-beta primers. TCRdb ran MiXCR on the 5' RACE reads and lists one entry per CDR3 protein. Of around 940,000 distinct CDR3 sequences in the sample, just over 50% were seen once. What was sequenced was blood. The source is a woman aged 55-69 years in good health.

The chain has TRBV10-3 and TRBJ2-4, with TRBD1 as a possible D gene (6 bases). The DNA matches TRBJ2-7 better at its end, which makes the J call doubtful. Germline CDR1 and CDR2: ENHRY and SYGVKD. The CDR3 is 12 amino acids. In DNA form, the CDR3 reads TGTGCCATCAGCAAGGACAGCTACGAGCAGTACTTC. It translates to CAISKDSYEQYF.

The chain uses TRBV20-1 and TRBJ1-1; 7 bases are a match to TRBD1. With V trimmed by 4 bases and J by 0 bases, 5 bases remained unmatched. This CDR3 has 14 amino acids. From germline, CDR1 is DFQATT and CDR2 SNEGSKA (reference sequence). The CDR3 DNA follows: TGCAGTGCTACCAAGGGGGCCTTGAACACTGAAGCTTTCTTT. Translation: CSATKGALNTEAFF.

This clonotype was seen ten or more times. The V gene is TRBV5-6, the J gene TRBJ1-4; D is unclear. V gave up 1 base and J gave up 0 bases, with 4 bases separating them. Germline assignment: CDR1 SGHDT and CDR2 YYEEEE. CDR3 length equals 14 residues. The CDR3: CASSLPATNEKLFF. The DNA of the CDR3 is TGTGCCAGCAGCTTGCCAGCAACTAATGAAAAACTGTTTTTT.